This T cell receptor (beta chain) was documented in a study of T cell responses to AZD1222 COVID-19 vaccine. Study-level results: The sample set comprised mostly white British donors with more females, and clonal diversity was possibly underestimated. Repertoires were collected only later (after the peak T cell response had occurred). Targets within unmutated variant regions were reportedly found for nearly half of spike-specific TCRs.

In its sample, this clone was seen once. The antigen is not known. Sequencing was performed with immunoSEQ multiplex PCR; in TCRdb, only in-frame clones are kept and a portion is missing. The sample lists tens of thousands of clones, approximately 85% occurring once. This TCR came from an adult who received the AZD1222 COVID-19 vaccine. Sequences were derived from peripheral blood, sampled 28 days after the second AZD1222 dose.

The CDR3 DNA is TGTGCCTCCTCAGGGGGAAGCAATCAGCCCCAGCATTTT. Protein product: CASSGGSNQPQHF. The chain is built from TRBV24-1 and TRBJ1-5, with 7 bases aligning to TRBD1. Per germline, CDR1 KGHDR and CDR2 SFDVKD. The length of the CDR3 is 13 residues. The V segment lost 12 bases and the J segment 1 base; nucleotides outside the gene matches: 5.